This T cell receptor (beta chain) was recovered during a study of CD8 T cells in ankylosing spondylitis. The CDR3 covers 10 residues. Germline loops: CDR1 DFQATT, CDR2 SNEGSKA (reference sequence). V was trimmed by 5 bases and J by 7 bases, leaving 9 bases between them. TCRdb fed the 5' RACE reads into MiXCR, producing one record per CDR3 protein. The data show approximately 190,000 distinct CDR3 sequences, roughly 13% seen once. This clonotype came up many times. The sequence was collected from a female donor with ankylosing spondylitis or in good health (not recorded which). The sample comprised blood, either unsorted or a sorted T cell fraction (not recorded which). The V and J genes are TRBV20-1 and TRBJ2-7; D not certain. CDR3 amino acids: CSAPYPEQYF. The CDR3 DNA is TGCAGTGCTCCTTATCCAGAGCAGTACTTC.